The next 23 T cell receptor beta chains were all read from a single sample in a study of cytomegalovirus exposure and HLA in healthy donors. TCRdb's copy holds only in-frame clones and misses some; the assay was immunoSEQ multiplex PCR. The table has about 130,000 clones, roughly 90% seen once. Input material: PBMCs. The receptors derive from a woman aged 18 to 35 in good health and CMV-seronegative.

V and J are TRBV19 and TRBJ2-3, with TRBD1 matching over 7 bases. The germline CDR1 and CDR2 sequences are LNHDA and SQIVND (reference sequence). This CDR3 has 15 amino acids. With V trimmed by 4 bases and J by 6 bases, 10 bases remained unmatched. The CDR3 bases are TGTGCCAGTAGTACCCTAGAGGGGGCGTCGGATACGCAGTATTTT. This translates into CASSTLEGASDTQYF.

In its sample, this clone was seen once. The chain employs TRBV7-2 and TRBJ2-2, with unresolved D. The V end lost 2 bases, the J end lost 7 bases, and 5 bases lay between the germline ends. This CDR3 contains 12 residues. Per the germline V gene, CDR1 is SGHTA and CDR2 is FQGNSA. CDR3 region: CASSLLYGELFF. In DNA, the CDR3 is TGTGCCAGCAGCTTACTATACGGGGAGCTGTTTTTT.

V and J are TRBV19 and TRBJ2-2; D is unclear. Germline lookup yields CDR1 LNHDA and CDR2 SQIVND (reference sequence). Trimming shortened V by 3 bases and J by 1 base, and 9 bases separated the two germline ends. CDR3 length: 15 amino acids. This CDR3 is CASSIVPGNTGELFF. CDR3 DNA: TGTGCCAGTAGTATTGTTCCAGGGAACACCGGGGAGCTGTTTTTT.

The chain combines TRBV28 with TRBJ2-1; 14 nucleotides match TRBD2. The germline V gene encodes CDR1 MDHEN and CDR2 SYDVKM. V shed 0 bases, J shed 5 bases, and the junction held 6 bases outside the gene matches. This CDR3 comprises 18 residues. CDR3 residues: CASSLWSGTSGGHNEQFF. CDR3 nucleotide sequence: TGTGCCAGCAGTTTATGGTCTGGGACTAGCGGGGGCCACAATGAGCAGTTCTTC.

The chain combines TRBV6-1 with TRBJ2-1; weak D call: TRBD2 (5 bases). The V gene lost 8 bases and the J gene lost 7 bases, with 9 bases spanning the gap. There are 11 residues in the CDR3. Germline V gives CDR1 MNHNS, CDR2 SASEGT. Here the CDR3 DNA reads TGTGCCAGCGGAAGAGGGAATGAGCAGTTCTTC. This gives the protein CASGRGNEQFF.

CDR3 sequence reads: CASRDTSGRPPYNEQFF. CDR3 in DNA: TGTGCCAGCAGGGATACTAGCGGGAGACCCCCCTACAATGAGCAGTTCTTC. V is TRBV7-9 and J is TRBJ2-1; TRBD2 matches 11 bases. This CDR3 is 17 amino acids long. With V trimmed by 6 bases and J by 2 bases, 9 bases remained unmatched. The germline V gene has CDR1 SEHNR and CDR2 FQNEAQ (reference sequence).

J is TRBJ1-1 and V is TRBV29-1; 7 positions agree with TRBD1. The V gene end was trimmed by 4 bases and the J gene end by 5 bases; junction bases not matched to a gene: 7. Germline CDR1 SQVTM, CDR2 ANQGSEA. The CDR3 is 13 residues long. CDR3 region: CSVVEGARTEAFF. Here the CDR3 DNA reads TGCAGCGTTGTTGAGGGGGCGAGGACTGAAGCTTTCTTT. The full variable domain, rest sourced from reference TRBV29-1 and TRBJ1-1, is SAVISQKPSRDICQRGTSLTIQCQVDSQVTMMFWYRQQPGQSLTLIATANQGSEATYESGFVIDKFPISRPNLTFSTLTVSNMSPEDSSIYLCSVVEGARTEAFFGQGTRLTVV.

V usage is TRBV28 and J usage is TRBJ2-1; D gene ambiguous. The CDR3 spans 14 residues. Germline CDR1 is MDHEN and CDR2 is SYDVKM. V was trimmed by 2 bases and J by 9 bases, leaving 14 bases between them. CDR3 sequence reads: CASSLGGPHREQFF. The DNA for the CDR3 is TGTGCCAGCAGTTTAGGCGGCCCCCACCGTGAGCAGTTCTTC.

The chain has TRBV7-9 and TRBJ1-5; D possibly corresponds to TRBD1 (6 bases). V lost 1 base and J lost 0, with 7 bases in between. The V gene's germline CDR1 is SEHNR and CDR2 FQNEAQ (reference sequence). The CDR3 contains 15 residues. CDR3 in amino acids: CASSLGQASNQPQHF. The CDR3 bases are TGTGCCAGCAGCTTAGGACAGGCTAGCAATCAGCCCCAGCATTTT. The whole variable domain, filled in from reference TRBV7-9 and TRBJ1-5, reads DTGVSQNPRHKITKRGQNVTFRCDPISEHNRLYWYRQTLGQGPEFLTYFQNEAQLEKSRLLSDRFSAERPKGSFSTLEIQRTEQGDSAMYLCASSLGQASNQPQHFGDGTRLSIL.

This chain uses TRBV9 with TRBJ2-2; D is possibly TRBD1 (6 bases). Germline V gene data show CDR1 as SGDLS and CDR2 as YYNGEE. The CDR3 is 16 amino acids. The V and J ends lost 4 bases and 6 bases respectively, with 19 bases between them. CDR3 loop: CASSSITGNFAGELFF. CDR3 sequence (DNA): TGTGCCAGCAGCTCCATTACAGGGAATTTCGCCGGGGAGCTGTTTTTT.

The chain links TRBV9 to TRBJ2-3; D call uncertain. The ends were cut back, 4 bases at V and 0 bases at J, with 12 bases in the middle. Germline-derived CDR1 and CDR2 are SGDLS and YYNGEE. The CDR3 covers 15 residues. The CDR3 region is CASSPRGTSTDTQYF. DNA for the CDR3: TGTGCCAGCAGCCCCCGCGGAACTAGCACAGATACGCAGTATTTT.

This clone was seen just once. The V gene is TRBV29-1, the J gene TRBJ2-7; possible D gene TRBD1, 5 bases. From germline, CDR1 is SQVTM and CDR2 ANQGSEA. V lost 2 bases and J lost 3, with 5 bases in between. The CDR3 spans 11 residues. CDR3 residues: CSVEQGYEQYF. CDR3 nucleotides: TGCAGCGTTGAACAGGGCTACGAGCAGTACTTC.

The V and J genes are TRBV27 and TRBJ2-3, with D unclear. Per the germline V gene, CDR1 is MNHEY and CDR2 is SMNVEV (reference sequence). V lost 10 bases, J lost 2 bases, and 16 bases lay in between. This CDR3 has 14 residues. Here the CDR3 reads CATKSERFTDTQYF. The CDR3 nucleotides read TGTGCCACCAAATCAGAGAGGTTCACAGATACGCAGTATTTT.

The chain is built from TRBV15 and TRBJ2-3; TRBD2 agrees at 9 bases. This CDR3 has 16 residues. Germline CDR1 is LNHNV and CDR2 is YYDKDF (reference sequence). Trimming at V came to 3 bases and at J to 11 bases, leaving 15 bases not matched to a gene. CDR3: CATSSASGMASSRQYF. The CDR3, as DNA: TGTGCCACCAGCAGCGCTAGCGGGATGGCTTCATCGAGGCAGTATTTT.

The chain links TRBV9 to TRBJ2-7; 12 bases match TRBD2. The trim removed 0 bases at V and 7 bases at J, leaving 8 bases unmatched. CDR1 is SGDLS, CDR2 YYNGEE, per germline. The CDR3 sequence is 16 residues long. The chain's CDR3 is CASSVAVLGTSGEQYF. The DNA for the CDR3 is TGTGCCAGCAGCGTAGCGGTATTGGGGACTAGCGGGGAGCAGTACTTC.

V and J are TRBV27 and TRBJ2-2, with TRBD1 as a possible D gene (5 bases). V was cut by 4 bases and J by 6 bases, with 9 bases left in between. The CDR3 runs to 13 residues. CDR1 MNHEY and CDR2 SMNVEV come from the germline V gene (reference sequence). This CDR3 reads CASSYQGPGELFF. Here the CDR3 DNA reads TGTGCCAGCAGTTACCAGGGTCCCGGGGAGCTGTTTTTT.

This clone appeared a few times. The V call is TRBV7-3, the J call TRBJ2-3, with D perhaps matching TRBD1 (6 bases). CDR3 length: 16 amino acids. V was clipped by 5 bases and J by 1 base, with 16 bases between them. The germline V gene has CDR1 SGHTA and CDR2 FQGTGA. CDR3 amino acids: CASSKTQGIGTDTQYF. The CDR3 DNA follows: TGTGCCAGCAGCAAAACACAGGGCATCGGCACAGATACGCAGTATTTT.

In nucleotides, the CDR3 is TGTGCCAGCAAGGCGGGGGGGCTTGCTAGCACAGATACGCAGTATTTT. This sequence encodes CASKAGGLASTDTQYF. V is TRBV11-3 and J is TRBJ2-3, with 9 bases identical to TRBD2. The CDR3 totals 16 residues. J gave up 0 bases and V 7 bases, and 8 bases lay outside the gene matches. Germline CDR1 and CDR2: SGHNT and YENEEA.

CDR3 sequence: CASSYSGLSPYEQYF. DNA for the CDR3: TGTGCCAGCAGCTACTCGGGACTCTCACCCTACGAGCAGTACTTC. The rearrangement uses TRBV27 and TRBJ2-7; D might be TRBD2 (6 bases). CDR3 length equals 15 residues. The germline V gene encodes CDR1 MNHEY and CDR2 SMNVEV (reference sequence). V lost 6 bases and J lost 2, with 17 bases in between.

The V call is TRBV29-1, the J call TRBJ2-1; 9 nucleotides align to TRBD2. V dropped 3 bases and J dropped 12; count of bases not matched to a gene: 9. This CDR3 is built from 13 residues. CDR1 and CDR2 (germline): SQVTM, ANQGSEA. DNA for the CDR3: TGCAGCGTTGACCCTAGCGGGATAGAGGGGCAGTTCTTC. Protein: CSVDPSGIEGQFF.

This clone was seen more than once but under ten times. The chain is built from TRBV2 and TRBJ2-7; D remains unclear. The ends were cut back, 3 bases at V and 0 bases at J, with 9 bases in the middle. The CDR3 runs to 14 residues. Germline-derived CDR1 and CDR2 are SNHLY and FYNNEI. CDR3 in amino acids: CASSDWRSSYEQYF. The DNA for the CDR3 is TGTGCCAGCAGTGACTGGCGGAGCTCCTACGAGCAGTACTTC. The whole variable domain, filled in from reference TRBV2 and TRBJ2-7, reads EPEVTQTPSHQVTQMGQEVILRCVPISNHLYFYWYRQILGQKVEFLVSFYNNEISEKSEIFDDQFSVERPDGSNFTLKIRSTKLEDSAMYFCASSDWRSSYEQYFGPGTRLTVT.

This rearrangement joins TRBV30 to TRBJ2-7; 9 nucleotides line up with TRBD1. Trimming cost V 6 bases and J 8 bases; bases outside gene matches: 11. The germline V gene encodes CDR1 GTSNPN and CDR2 SVGIG (reference sequence). The CDR3 runs 13 residues. In nucleotides, the CDR3 is TGTGCCTGCCGAACAACAGGGGGCGCTCAGCAGTACTTC. It codes for CACRTTGGAQQYF.

The rearrangement joins TRBV15 to TRBJ2-7; tentatively, D is TRBD2 (6 bases). This CDR3 contains 12 residues. Germline V gene sequence: CDR1 LNHNV, CDR2 YYDKDF (reference sequence). Trimming left V 2 bases short and J 7 bases short, with 9 bases between. The CDR3 loop reads CATSRSSGEQYF. The CDR3 DNA follows: TGTGCCACCAGCAGATCCAGCGGGGAGCAGTACTTC. Supplemented by reference TRBV15 and TRBJ2-7, the full variable domain reads DAMVIQNPRYQVTQFGKPVTLSCSQTLNHNVMYWYQQKSSQAPKLLFHYYDKDFNNEADTPDNFQSRRPNTSFCFLDIRSPGLGDTAMYLCATSRSSGEQYFGPGTRLTVT.